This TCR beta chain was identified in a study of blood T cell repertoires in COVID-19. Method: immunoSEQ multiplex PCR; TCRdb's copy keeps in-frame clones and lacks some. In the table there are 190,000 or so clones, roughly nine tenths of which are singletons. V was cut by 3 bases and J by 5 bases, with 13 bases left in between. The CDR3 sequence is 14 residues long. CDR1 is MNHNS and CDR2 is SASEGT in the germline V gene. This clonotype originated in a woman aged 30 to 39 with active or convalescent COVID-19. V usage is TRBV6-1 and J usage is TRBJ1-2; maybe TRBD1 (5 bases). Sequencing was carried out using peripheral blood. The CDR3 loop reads CASSDDQGIYGYTF. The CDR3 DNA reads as TGTGCCAGCAGTGATGATCAGGGAATATATGGCTACACCTTC.